These 10 T cell receptor beta chains were sequenced from one sample in a study of T cells in Graves' hyperthyroidism and ophthalmopathy. Using RNA transcripts as the source, TCR beta CDR3 regions were amplified. First-round RT-PCR targeting the TCR CDR3 was performed with the HTBI primer set. Using its own MiXCR run on the multiplex PCR reads, TCRdb lists one record per CDR3 protein. Of fewer than 250,000 distinct CDR3 sequences listed, more than 15% are singletons. Sequenced sample: blood. These TCRs come from a man between 50 and 59 years old with Graves' hyperthyroidism.

This clonotype has ten or more counts. The chain uses TRBV11-3 and TRBJ2-7; maybe TRBD2 (6 bases). Trimming took off 7 bases at V and 2 bases at J, with 15 bases between the two ends. The CDR3 is 14 residues long. The germline CDR1 and CDR2 sequences are SGHNT and YENEEA. The chain's CDR3 is CASNPRESPYEQYF. DNA of the CDR3: TGTGCCAGCAATCCCCGGGAGTCCCCCTACGAGCAGTACTTC. The variable domain in full, completed from reference TRBV11-3 and TRBJ2-7, reads EAGVVQSPRYKIIEKKQPVAFWCNPISGHNTLYWYLQNLGQGPELLIRYENEEAVDDSQLPKDRFSAERLKGVDSTLKIQPAELGDSAVYLCASNPRESPYEQYFGPGTRLTVT.

This clonotype was counted many times. The chain combines TRBV7-9 with TRBJ1-2; D is unclear. Germline CDR1 and CDR2: SEHNR and FQNEAQ (reference sequence). Trimming stripped 3 bases from V and 3 bases from J, with 11 bases between. The CDR3 extends over 14 amino acids. For the CDR3, the DNA is TGTGCCAGCAGCTTTCAAGGAGTCTACTATGGCTACACCTTC. Translation: CASSFQGVYYGYTF.

The chain couples TRBV20-1 to TRBJ1-6; a weak D match, TRBD1 (5 bases). The CDR3 loop spans 15 amino acids. Germline V CDR1 and CDR2: DFQATT, SNEGSKA (reference sequence). V was pared by 0 bases and J by 10 bases, with 16 bases between. CDR3 in amino acids: CSARDPSQGGSPLHF. The CDR3 DNA sequence: TGCAGTGCTAGAGACCCCTCCCAGGGTGGATCACCCCTCCACTTT.

This clonotype was seen ten or more times. V is TRBV7-9 and J is TRBJ2-1; D possibly corresponds to TRBD2 (5 bases). V dropped 1 base and J dropped 2 bases, with 9 bases sitting between them. The length of the CDR3 is 15 residues. Looked up from germline, CDR1 is SEHNR and CDR2 is FQNEAQ (reference sequence). The CDR3 coding sequence is TGTGCCAGCAGCTTAGGGGTAGCGACCTACAATGAGCAGTTCTTC. Translation gives CASSLGVATYNEQFF. The variable domain in full, completed from reference TRBV7-9 and TRBJ2-1, reads DTGVSQNPRHKITKRGQNVTFRCDPISEHNRLYWYRQTLGQGPEFLTYFQNEAQLEKSRLLSDRFSAERPKGSFSTLEIQRTEQGDSAMYLCASSLGVATYNEQFFGPGTRLTVL.

The V call is TRBV28, the J call TRBJ1-2, with D possibly matching TRBD1 (5 bases). Trimming left V 5 bases short and J 3 bases short, with 16 bases between. Germline V CDR1 and CDR2: MDHEN, SYDVKM. The CDR3 is 15 residues long. The CDR3 DNA reads as TGTGCCAGCAGTAGGGGACGGACGGCGGACTATGGCTACACCTTC. Translation gives CASSRGRTADYGYTF.

This clonotype was found many times. J is TRBJ1-6 and V is TRBV3-1; D is unresolved. The CDR3 has 13 amino acids. Trimming removed 0 bases at V and 9 bases at J, with 6 bases between. CDR1 and CDR2 (germline): LGHDT, YNNKEL (reference sequence). The CDR3 nucleotides are TGTGCCAGCAGCCAAGATAGTGGTTCACCCCTCCACTTT. It translates to CASSQDSGSPLHF.

Comments on this clonotype: A much larger clonotype is one base distant, so this may be a read error. V usage is TRBV12-3 or TRBV12-4 and J usage is TRBJ2-1, with no clear D. The DNA end lines up better with TRBJ2-7; the J call may be wrong. CDR3 length: 15 residues. CDR3: CASSPTWSSYNEQYF. DNA of the CDR3: TGTGCCAGCAGTCCAACTTGGAGCTCCTACAATGAGCAGTACTTC.

This clonotype was seen ten or more times. The chain is built from TRBV12-3 or TRBV12-4 and TRBJ2-7, with D unclear. V dropped 4 bases and J dropped 3 bases, with 10 bases sitting between them. The CDR3 spans 13 residues. In DNA, the CDR3 is TGTGCCAGCAGTTCCCTATTGTACTACGAGCAGTACTTC. Protein sequence: CASSSLLYYEQYF.

With respect to this clonotype: One junction end disagrees with the germline gene, perhaps due to a read error. V and J are TRBV12-3 or TRBV12-4 and TRBJ1-3; D call uncertain. The CDR3 runs to 13 residues. CDR3 in DNA: TGTGCCAGCAGCAACCAACTAGGAAACACCATGTATTTT. Its translation: CASSNQLGNTMYF.

The chain combines TRBV12-3 or TRBV12-4 with TRBJ2-1; 11 bases match TRBD2. The CDR3 is made up of 16 amino acids. V shed 8 bases and J 0 bases; nucleotides not matched to a gene: 6. CDR3 coding DNA: TGTGCCAGCGGGACTAGCGGCTCTCGCTCCTACAATGAGCAGTTCTTC. This encodes CASGTSGSRSYNEQFF.